These 25 T cell receptor beta chains were sequenced from one sample in a study of T cells in women clearing cervical HPV infection. Assay used: immunoSEQ multiplex PCR; TCRdb lists only in-frame clones, some missing. Its listing shows 23,000 or so clones. Sequencing was done on a sample of blood buffy coat. These receptors originate from a woman aged 18 to 69 with a cervical HPV16 infection that either progressed to CIN3+ or cleared (not recorded which).

As regards this clone: Read data end 3 residues before the CDR3 end; the end is taken from the germline J gene. The chain uses TRBV6-4 and TRBJ2-3; a weak D match, TRBD1 (6 bases). This CDR3 has 14 residues. V lost 0 bases, J lost 4 bases, and 8 bases lay in between. The germline V gene encodes CDR1 MRHNA and CDR2 SNTAGT. This chain's CDR3 is CASSDSDRPDTQYF. The DNA read from the CDR3 is TGTGCCAGCAGTGACTCAGACAGGCCAGATACG.

The CDR3 spells CASSVLGGDGDTQYF. The DNA read from the CDR3 is TGTGCCAGCAGCGTCCTGGGGGGTGACGGGGATACG. The rearrangement joins TRBV9 to TRBJ2-3, with D possibly being TRBD2 (6 bases). The read is 3 residues too short to cover the CDR3 end, so that end is filled in from the germline J gene. Trimming removed 2 bases at V and 6 bases at J, with 16 bases between. CDR1 and CDR2 from the germline V gene are SGDLS and YYNGEE. The CDR3 length is 15 residues. Based on the CDR3 plus reference TRBV9 and TRBJ2-3, the full variable domain is DSGVTQTPKHLITATGQRVTLRCSPRSGDLSVYWYQQSLDQGLQFLIQYYNGEERAKGNILERFSAQQFPDLHSELNLSSLELGDSALYFCASSVLGGDGDTQYFGPGTRLTVL.

Comments on this clone: Read coverage stops 3 residues before the CDR3 terminus; the germline J gene supplies the remainder. V and J are TRBV18 and TRBJ2-1; TRBD2 matches at 9 bases. In germline, CDR1 is KGHSH, CDR2 LQKENI. V shed 6 bases, J shed 5 bases, and the junction held 11 bases outside the gene matches. This CDR3 has 16 residues. The CDR3: CASSSLGTSLHNEQFF. Incomplete CDR3 DNA: TGTGCCAGCTCCTCTTTGGGGACTAGCTTACACAATGAG.

The sequenced part of the CDR3 DNA is TGTGCCTGGGCTAGCGGGACGCCCTACAATGAG. Protein sequence: CAWASGTPYNE. The whole CDR3 sequence is CAWASGTPYNEQFF. The genes are TRBV30 and TRBJ2-1; 9 nucleotides match TRBD2. From the germline J gene comes the end of the CDR3, since the read stops 3 residues before it. Germline CDR1 and CDR2: GTSNPN and SVGIG (reference sequence). Trimming removed 5 bases from V and 2 bases from J; junction bases left unmatched: 4. The CDR3 contains 14 residues. The full variable domain, in which reference TRBV30 and TRBJ2-1 provide the parts outside the CDR3, is SQTIHQWPATLVQPVGSPLSLECTVEGTSNPNLYWYRQAAGRGLQLLFYSVGIGQISSEVPQNLSASRPQDRQFILSSKKLLLSDSGFYLCAWASGTPYNEQFFGPGTRLTVL.

The sequenced CDR3 bases are TGTGCCAGCAGCCGGGGACTAGCGGGGGAC. Translated: CASSRGLAGD. The CDR3 as a whole reads CASSRGLAGDYTF. The chain has TRBV7-9 and TRBJ1-2, with D maybe TRBD1 (5 bases). The read ends 3 residues before the CDR3 terminus; that terminus is restored from the germline J gene. Germline CDR1 is SEHNR and CDR2 is FQNEAQ (reference sequence). The CDR3 is 13 amino acids.

About this clone: An end of the junction differs from the germline gene, which may be a read error. The sequenced fragment ends 3 residues before the CDR3 boundary, so the rest is inferred from the germline J gene. The V and J genes are TRBV19 and TRBJ1-2; D gene ambiguous. CDR1 is LNHDA, CDR2 SQIVND, per germline (reference sequence). The CDR3 runs 16 residues. Incomplete CDR3 DNA: TGTGCCAGTAGGATAGGCGGGAGGGCCTCGTACAATGAC. This encodes CASRIGGRASYND. The whole CDR3 is CASRIGGRASYNDYTF.

With regard to this clone: Sequencing ends 3 residues short of the CDR3 end; the germline J gene provides the rest. This chain joins TRBV28 and TRBJ1-6; 8 positions agree with TRBD1. This CDR3 is built from 15 residues. V was pared by 6 bases and J by 6 bases, with 7 bases of the junction left unmatched. From germline, CDR1 is MDHEN and CDR2 SYDVKM. The CDR3 loop is CASRAGTGTNSPLHF. The covered CDR3 bases are TGTGCCAGCAGAGCCGGGACAGGTACTAATTCACCC.

Concerning this clone: The read ends 3 residues shy of where the CDR3 ends; the end is completed using the germline J gene. J is TRBJ1-2 and V is TRBV7-9; tentative D call: TRBD1 (5 bases). Germline CDR1 is SEHNR and CDR2 is FQNEAQ (reference sequence). V lost 5 bases and J lost 4, with 17 bases in between. The CDR3 is made up of 15 amino acids. The CDR3 loop is CASSPERGTGYGYTF. The CDR3 DNA, read in part, is TGTGCCAGCAGCCCCGAGCGGGGGACGGGCTATGGC.

A remark on this clone: Read coverage stops 3 residues before the CDR3 terminus; the germline J gene supplies the remainder. The chain joins TRBV12-3 or TRBV12-4 to TRBJ2-7; TRBD1 aligns across 8 bases. This CDR3 region has 15 residues. V trimming: 10 bases; J trimming: 0 bases; junction bases outside the gene matches: 11. CDR3 sequence reads: CANSPDRGFSYEQYF. CDR3 bases read: TGTGCCAACAGCCCAGACAGGGGATTCTCCTACGAG.

With respect to this clone: The read is 3 residues too short to cover the CDR3 end, so that end is filled in from the germline J gene. The chain carries TRBV23-1 and TRBJ1-6; D is undetermined. TRBV23-1 is recorded as an ORF, its role being uncertain. Trimming left V 2 bases short and J 0 bases short, with 14 bases between. The CDR3 runs to 18 residues. CDR3 protein: CASSQLCRQSSYNSPLHF. The DNA read from the CDR3 is TGCGCCAGCAGTCAACTTTGCAGGCAGAGCTCCTATAATTCACCC.

Points on this clone: The read is 3 residues too short to cover the CDR3 end, so that end is filled in from the germline J gene. The chain has TRBV27 and TRBJ2-7; the D gene is possibly TRBD1 (6 bases). V gave up 4 bases and J gave up 0 bases, with 13 bases separating them. This CDR3 is built from 15 residues. Per the germline V gene, CDR1 is MNHEY and CDR2 is SMNVEV (reference sequence). CDR3 sequence: CASSYAPGVSYEQYF. The sequenced part of the CDR3 DNA is TGTGCCAGCAGTTATGCTCCAGGGGTCTCCTACGAG.

A note on this clone: The observed sequence ends 3 residues before the CDR3 terminus, with the missing tail filled in from the germline J gene. This sequence joins TRBV6-2 or TRBV6-3 and TRBJ2-5; perhaps TRBD2 as D (6 bases). Germline CDR1 and CDR2: MNHEY and SVGEGT. CDR3 length equals 13 residues. The V gene lost 7 bases and the J gene lost 5 bases, with 14 bases spanning the gap. The CDR3 is CASTSRSGETQYF. The CDR3 bases that were read are TGTGCCAGCACTTCCCGAAGCGGGGAGACC.

As to this clone: With the read ending 3 residues before the CDR3 end, the germline J gene is used to fill in that end. V gene TRBV20-1 combines with J gene TRBJ2-1; 11 nucleotides line up with TRBD2. There are 17 residues in the CDR3. V was clipped by 0 bases and J by 1 base; unmatched bases: 5. Germline assignment: CDR1 DFQATT and CDR2 SNEGSKA (reference sequence). CDR3 protein: CSARDSGRAPSYNEQFF. The sequenced CDR3 bases are TGCAGTGCTAGAGATAGCGGGAGGGCCCCATCCTACAATGAG.

Regarding this clone: The read finishes 3 residues shy of the CDR3 end, and the germline J gene is used to complete it. This sequence joins TRBV5-1 and TRBJ2-1, with 7 bases fitting TRBD2. The CDR3 is 15 amino acids. Germline values: CDR1 SGHRS, CDR2 YFSETQ. V trimming: 5 bases; J trimming: 7 bases; junction bases outside the gene matches: 12. The CDR3 DNA, read in part, is TGCGCCAGCAGGCCGGGGGGAGGGACGGGTAATGAG. It is translated as CASRPGGGTGNE. The whole CDR3 protein is CASRPGGGTGNEQFF.

As to this clone: Sequencing ends 3 residues short of the CDR3 end; the germline J gene provides the rest. The V call is TRBV7-2, the J call TRBJ2-7, with D perhaps TRBD2 (6 bases). The CDR3 contains 15 residues. CDR1 is SGHTA and CDR2 is FQGNSA in the germline V gene. V shed 9 bases and J shed 1 base, with 19 bases lying between them. The CDR3 protein is CASKWSGRRSYEQYF. CDR3 DNA, as far as it was read: TGTGCCAGTAAATGGTCGGGGAGGAGATCCTACGAG. The full variable domain, rest sourced from reference TRBV7-2 and TRBJ2-7, is GAGVSQSPSNKVTEKGKDVELRCDPISGHTALYWYRQSLGQGLEFLIYFQGNSAPDKSGLPSDRFSAERTGGSVSTLTIQRTQQEDSAVYLCASKWSGRRSYEQYFGPGTRLTVT.

Details on this clone: The CDR3 is cut off 3 residues early in the read; its end comes from the germline J gene. The chain couples TRBV7-9 to TRBJ2-4; D ambiguous. This CDR3 region has 11 residues. V lost 5 bases to trimming and J lost 5 bases, with 4 bases between them. Germline values: CDR1 SEHNR, CDR2 FQNEAQ (reference sequence). The CDR3: CASSPENIQYF. CDR3 DNA, as far as it was read: TGTGCCAGCAGCCCTGAAAACATT. The full variable domain, rest sourced from reference TRBV7-9 and TRBJ2-4, is DTGVSQNPRHKITKRGQNVTFRCDPISEHNRLYWYRQTLGQGPEFLTYFQNEAQLEKSRLLSDRFSAERPKGSFSTLEIQRTEQGDSAMYLCASSPENIQYFGAGTRLSVL.

In regard to this clone: The read falls 3 residues short of the CDR3 end, and the missing part is taken from the germline J gene. V and J are TRBV19 and TRBJ2-3, with TRBD1 matching over 8 bases. J lost 5 bases, V lost 4 bases, and 11 bases had no gene match. In germline, CDR1 is LNHDA, CDR2 SQIVND (reference sequence). The CDR3 has 16 amino acids. CDR3 DNA (partial): TGTGCCAGTAGTACAAGACGGACAGGGTATGGAGATACG. This codes for CASSTRRTGYGDT. The full CDR3 sequence reads CASSTRRTGYGDTQYF.

Notes on this clone: Sequencing ends 3 residues short of the CDR3 end; the germline J gene provides the rest. The chain combines TRBV6-2 or TRBV6-3 with TRBJ2-1, with 7 bases identical to TRBD2. This CDR3 has 14 residues. Per the germline V gene, CDR1 is MNHEY and CDR2 is SVGEGT. Trimming cost V 6 bases and J 7 bases; bases outside gene matches: 9. The covered CDR3 bases are TGTGCCAGCAGACCCGCTCAGGGAGGGAATGAG. Protein product: CASRPAQGGNE. In full, the CDR3 reads CASRPAQGGNEQFF.

Regarding this clone: Sequencing ends 3 residues short of the CDR3 end; the germline J gene provides the rest. The genes are TRBV11-2 and TRBJ1-5, with unresolved D. From germline, CDR1 is SGHAT and CDR2 FQNNGV. The length of the CDR3 is 13 residues. V dropped 0 bases and J dropped 3 bases, with 3 bases sitting between them. The sequenced CDR3 bases are TGTGCCAGCAGCTTAGACATCAATCAGCCC. It translates to CASSLDINQP. The complete CDR3 reads CASSLDINQPQHF.

Remarks on this clone: One end of the junction fails to match germline, which may point to a read error. The CDR3 end lies 3 residues beyond the end of the read and is filled in from the germline J gene. The V and J genes are TRBV7-2 and TRBJ2-3, with 7 bases aligning to TRBD1. This CDR3 has 14 residues. The germline V gene encodes CDR1 SGHTA and CDR2 FQGNSA. CDR3 DNA (partial): TGTGCTAGCAGATCAGGACAGGATCTTGGAACG. Protein: CASRSGQDLGT. The entire CDR3 reads CASRSGQDLGTQYF. The whole variable domain, remainder taken from reference TRBV7-2 and TRBJ2-3, is GAGVSQSPSNKVTEKGKDVELRCDPISGHTALYWYRQSLGQGLEFLIYFQGNSAPDKSGLPSDRFSAERTGGSVSTLTIQRTQQEDSAVYLCASRSGQDLGTQYFGPGTRLTVL.

In regard to this clone: With the read ending 3 residues before the CDR3 end, the germline J gene is used to fill in that end. The rearrangement joins TRBV7-2 to TRBJ1-2; 7 nucleotides line up with TRBD1. J gave up 7 bases and V 10 bases, and 12 bases lay outside the gene matches. CDR3 length: 13 amino acids. CDR1 and CDR2 (germline): SGHTA, FQGNSA. The DNA read from the CDR3 is TGTGCCACCCTAATTAGGGGGCTGACTGGC. Amino acids: CATLIRGLTG. The whole CDR3 protein reads CATLIRGLTGYTF.

On this clone: Read coverage stops 3 residues before the CDR3 terminus; the germline J gene supplies the remainder. V is TRBV13 and J is TRBJ2-3; 7 bases align to TRBD1. V lost 5 bases to trimming and J lost 4 bases; unmatched junction nucleotides: 9. Per the germline V gene, CDR1 is PRHDT and CDR2 is FYEKMQ (reference sequence). The CDR3 spans 15 residues. Partial CDR3 DNA: TGTGCCAGCAGCCCGACAGGGAGTCATTCAGATACG. Protein sequence: CASSPTGSHSDT. In full, the CDR3 is CASSPTGSHSDTQYF.

In the case of this clone: The DNA ends 3 residues before the CDR3 does, and the rest of the CDR3 is filled in from the germline J gene. The chain has TRBV2 and TRBJ2-1, with 7 bases identical to TRBD2. Trimming at V came to 8 bases and at J to 9 bases, leaving 10 bases not matched to a gene. This CDR3 contains 13 residues. Germline V lookup: CDR1 SNHLY, CDR2 FYNNEI. This CDR3 is CASGGGEGREQFF. The CDR3 bases that were read are TGTGCCAGCGGTGGGGGGGAGGGCCGTGAG.

In regard to this clone: The read ends 3 residues shy of where the CDR3 ends; the end is completed using the germline J gene. The chain couples TRBV7-8 to TRBJ1-4; D unresolved. The germline V gene encodes CDR1 SGHVS and CDR2 FQNEAQ. This CDR3 has 18 residues. V dropped 5 bases and J dropped 5 bases, with 24 bases sitting between them. The chain's CDR3 is CASSARGSFGPSNEKLFF. The covered CDR3 bases are TGTGCCAGCAGCGCCCGGGGATCATTCGGTCCCTCCAATGAAAAA.

With regard to this clone: The read terminates 3 residues ahead of where the CDR3 ends, so the germline J gene completes it. V and J are TRBV20-1 and TRBJ1-3, with D possibly TRBD1 on 6 matching bases. CDR1 is DFQATT, CDR2 SNEGSKA, per germline (reference sequence). The CDR3 consists of 15 residues. V lost 5 bases and J lost 2, with 16 bases in between. The CDR3 spells CSAGRLQGTGNTIYF. Partial CDR3 DNA: TGCAGTGCTGGCCGGCTACAGGGAACTGGAAACACC.